This entry is about one T cell receptor beta chain. Its matching antigen is unknown. This sample stems from a study of cytomegalovirus exposure and HLA in healthy donors. Study observations and caveats: Analysis performed later found around 15,000 TCR beta sequences associated with HLA alleles at 0.05 false discovery rate. The study designated fewer than 200 TCR beta chains cytomegalovirus-associated. Earlier results showed most TCR beta V segments being productive about 90% or about 30% of the time. Fewer N-insertions than the approximately 700-donor mean were reportedly shown by an Asian-associated ancestry cluster in a later analysis.

13 Jbeta primers and 60 Vbeta primers were used for the PCR. Sequenced by immunoSEQ multiplex PCR; TCRdb stores in-frame clones only, minus some. This table has approximately 86,000 clones, approximately 80% appearing once. The length of the CDR3 is 15 residues. V lost 2 bases and J 1 base, leaving 11 bases between the germline ends. Looked up from germline, CDR1 is MNHNY and CDR2 is SVGAGI (reference sequence). Sequencing was performed on PBMCs. The chain joins TRBV6-6 to TRBJ1-1; D is unclear. This clonotype was obtained from a middle-aged man in good health and CMV-seronegative. This CDR3 reads CASSYAGGSNTEAFF. The DNA of the CDR3 is TGTGCCAGCAGTTACGCAGGAGGATCGAACACTGAAGCTTTCTTT.